This T cell receptor beta chain was sequenced during a study of cytomegalovirus exposure and HLA in healthy donors. Overall study findings and caveats: More clonal expansion characterized HLA-associated TCR beta chains than equally common others in a later analysis. Specific recognition of CMV antigens was confirmed in vitro for a few chains (all CMV-associated). Exclusion applied to some V segments, including TRBV6-2 and TRBV6-3, as they were indistinguishable.

A multiplex PCR was run with 60 Vbeta primers and 13 Jbeta primers. TCRdb's copy holds only in-frame clones and misses some; the assay was immunoSEQ multiplex PCR. The sample includes about 200,000 clones, around three quarters of them seen just once. The ends were cut back, 0 bases at V and 3 bases at J, with 8 bases in the middle. Germline V lookup: CDR1 SGDLS, CDR2 YYNGEE. The CDR3 contains 14 residues. About this clone: The antigen remains unidentified.

Sequencing was performed on PBMCs. The chain employs TRBV9 and TRBJ2-3; perhaps TRBD2 as D (6 bases). The receptor was derived from a woman aged 25-40 years in good health and CMV-seropositive. In DNA form, the CDR3 reads TGTGCCAGCAGCGTAGGGGGGGTGACAGATACGCAGTATTTT. As protein: CASSVGGVTDTQYF. Drawing the rest from reference TRBV9 and TRBJ2-3, the complete variable domain is DSGVTQTPKHLITATGQRVTLRCSPRSGDLSVYWYQQSLDQGLQFLIQYYNGEERAKGNILERFSAQQFPDLHSELNLSSLELGDSALYFCASSVGGVTDTQYFGPGTRLTVL.